This T cell receptor beta chain originates from a study of spatial heterogeneity in lung cancer. Background on the study: A consistent excess of beta-chain over alpha-chain sequences was detected. A strong correlation was found between TCR transcript counts in tumor regions and a T cell module score derived from matched bulk RNA-seq. The study, taken as a whole, reports: Counts that tracked tumor mutation counts were those of expanded intratumoral alpha and beta TCRs.

The CDR3 is made up of 16 amino acids. In germline, CDR1 is MNHNY, CDR2 SVGAGI (reference sequence). After removal of 2 bases from V and 4 bases from J, the junction contained 6 bases not matched to a gene. The sample's time point: sample taken at primary tumor resection. Frozen PBMC, nontumor lung or tumor provided whole RNA, which was sequenced unsorted. Carried by each TCR cDNA molecule was a unique molecular identifier. TCRdb re-called the 5' RACE reads through MiXCR, storing one row per CDR3 protein. The table records nearly 25,000 distinct CDR3 sequences, roughly 10% of them present only once. Details on this clonotype: Its antigen is undetermined.

The input for sequencing was lung tumor tissue, taken at surgery. The receptor was derived from a male donor with early-stage non-small cell lung cancer. The chain employs TRBV6-6 and TRBJ2-5; 11 nucleotides agree with TRBD2. The CDR3 region is CASSYVLAGGRETQYF. CDR3 bases: TGTGCCAGCAGTTACGTTCTAGCGGGGGGACGAGAGACCCAGTACTTC.